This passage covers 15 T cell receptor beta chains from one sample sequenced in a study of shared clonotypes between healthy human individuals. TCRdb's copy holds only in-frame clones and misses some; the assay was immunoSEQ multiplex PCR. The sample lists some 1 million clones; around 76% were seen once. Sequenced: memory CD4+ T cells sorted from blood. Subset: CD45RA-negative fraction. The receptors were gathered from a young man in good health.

The CDR3 region is CAILRQGNTGELFF. The CDR3 nucleotides are TGTGCCATCCTAAGACAGGGGAACACCGGGGAGCTGTTTTTT. The gene calls are TRBV10-3 and TRBJ2-2; 7 bases are a match to TRBD1. With V trimmed by 8 bases and J by 1 base, 4 bases remained unmatched. The CDR3 is made up of 14 amino acids. The germline V gene encodes CDR1 ENHRY and CDR2 SYGVKD.

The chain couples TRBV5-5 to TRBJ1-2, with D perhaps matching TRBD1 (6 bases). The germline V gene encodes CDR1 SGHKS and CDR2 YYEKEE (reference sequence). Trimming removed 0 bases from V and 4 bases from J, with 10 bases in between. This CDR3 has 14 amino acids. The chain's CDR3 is CASSLGDRTYGYTF. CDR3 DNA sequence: TGTGCCAGCAGCTTGGGAGACAGGACCTATGGCTACACCTTC.

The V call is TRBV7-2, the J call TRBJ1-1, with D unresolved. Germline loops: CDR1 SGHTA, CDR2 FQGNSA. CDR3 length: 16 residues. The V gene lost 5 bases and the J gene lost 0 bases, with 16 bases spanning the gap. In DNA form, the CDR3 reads TGTGCCAGCAGCCTAAATCCCCGCAGGATGAACACTGAAGCTTTCTTT. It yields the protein CASSLNPRRMNTEAFF.

CDR3 in DNA: TGTGCCAGCAGGTTGGGACGGGCTGACCAAGAGACCCAGTACTTC. Translation gives CASRLGRADQETQYF. The J gene is TRBJ2-5, the V gene TRBV11-2; possibly TRBD1 or TRBD2 for D (5 bases each). Germline V gives CDR1 SGHAT, CDR2 FQNNGV. V gave up 6 bases and J gave up 0 bases, with 14 bases separating them. The CDR3 is made up of 15 amino acids.

CDR3 DNA: TGTGCCACCACCGAGGGCAGACTTAACTATGGCTACACCTTC. Its translation: CATTEGRLNYGYTF. The V gene is TRBV15, the J gene TRBJ1-2; D gene ambiguous. Trimming left V 7 bases short and J 1 base short, with 13 bases between. Germline CDR1 reads LNHNV; CDR2 reads YYDKDF (reference sequence). This CDR3 has 14 amino acids.

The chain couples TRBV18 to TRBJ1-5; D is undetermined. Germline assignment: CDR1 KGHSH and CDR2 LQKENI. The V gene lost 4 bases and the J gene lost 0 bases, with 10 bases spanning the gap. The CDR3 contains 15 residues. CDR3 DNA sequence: TGTGCCAGCTCACTTTCAGCTAATAGCAATCAGCCCCAGCATTTT. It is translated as CASSLSANSNQPQHF.

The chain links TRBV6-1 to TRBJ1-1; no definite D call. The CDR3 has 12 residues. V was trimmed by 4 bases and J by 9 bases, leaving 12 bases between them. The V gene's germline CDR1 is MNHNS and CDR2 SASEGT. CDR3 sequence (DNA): TGTGCCAGCAGTGTGGGAGACACCCAAGCTTTCTTT. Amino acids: CASSVGDTQAFF.

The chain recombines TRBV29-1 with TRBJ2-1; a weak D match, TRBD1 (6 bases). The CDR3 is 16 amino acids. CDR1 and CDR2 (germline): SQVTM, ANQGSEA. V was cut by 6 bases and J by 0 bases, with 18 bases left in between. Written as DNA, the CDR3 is TGCAGCGTGGACGATGCTGGACAGACCTCCTACAATGAGCAGTTCTTC. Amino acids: CSVDDAGQTSYNEQFF.

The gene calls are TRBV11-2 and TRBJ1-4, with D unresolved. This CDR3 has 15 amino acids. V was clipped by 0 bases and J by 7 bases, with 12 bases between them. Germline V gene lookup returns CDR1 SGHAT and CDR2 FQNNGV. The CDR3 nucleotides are TGTGCCAGCAGCTTAGATCCCGTGGCTACTGAAAAACTGTTTTTT. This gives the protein CASSLDPVATEKLFF.

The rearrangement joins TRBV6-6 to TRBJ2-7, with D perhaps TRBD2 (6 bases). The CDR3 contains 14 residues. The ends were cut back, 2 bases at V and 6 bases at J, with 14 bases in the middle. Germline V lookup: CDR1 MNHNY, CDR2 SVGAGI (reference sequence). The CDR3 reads CASSYVSSAGEQYF. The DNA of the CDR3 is TGTGCCAGCAGTTACGTATCTAGCGCCGGCGAGCAGTACTTC.

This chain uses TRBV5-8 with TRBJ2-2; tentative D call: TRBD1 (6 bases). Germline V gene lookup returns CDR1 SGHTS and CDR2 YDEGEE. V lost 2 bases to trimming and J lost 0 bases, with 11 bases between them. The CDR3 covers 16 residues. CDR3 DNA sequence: TGTGCCAGCAGCTTTCAACAGGGAACGAACACCGGGGAGCTGTTTTTT. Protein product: CASSFQQGTNTGELFF.

The CDR3 loop reads CASSARTGQETQYF. The CDR3 DNA reads as TGTGCCAGCAGCGCCAGGACAGGGCAAGAGACCCAGTACTTC. The rearrangement joins TRBV9 to TRBJ2-5, with 8 bases lining up with TRBD1. The CDR3 covers 14 residues. In germline, CDR1 is SGDLS, CDR2 YYNGEE. V lost 3 bases, J lost 2 bases, and 3 bases stayed unmatched.

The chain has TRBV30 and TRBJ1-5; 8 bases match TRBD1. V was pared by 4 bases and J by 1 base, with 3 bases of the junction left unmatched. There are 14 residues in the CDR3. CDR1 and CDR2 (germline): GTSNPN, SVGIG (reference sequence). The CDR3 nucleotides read TGTGCCTGGACTCAGGGGGCAAGCAATCAGCCCCAGCATTTT. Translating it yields CAWTQGASNQPQHF.

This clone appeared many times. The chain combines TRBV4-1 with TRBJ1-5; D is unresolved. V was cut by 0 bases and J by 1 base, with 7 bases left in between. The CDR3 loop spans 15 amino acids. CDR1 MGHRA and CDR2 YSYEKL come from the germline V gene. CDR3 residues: CASSQDGHSNQPQHF. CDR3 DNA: TGCGCCAGCAGCCAAGACGGGCACAGCAATCAGCCCCAGCATTTT.

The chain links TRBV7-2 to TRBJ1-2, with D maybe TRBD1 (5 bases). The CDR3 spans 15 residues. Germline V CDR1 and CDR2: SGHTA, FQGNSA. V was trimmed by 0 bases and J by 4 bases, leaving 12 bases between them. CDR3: CASSLAKAGTYGYTF. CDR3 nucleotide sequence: TGTGCCAGCAGCTTAGCAAAAGCCGGGACCTATGGCTACACCTTC.